Listed below are T cell receptor beta chains from one sample, sequenced in a study of blood T cell repertoires in COVID-19. The table came from immunoSEQ multiplex PCR; TCRdb's copy has only in-frame clones and leaves some out. The sample records fewer than 200,000 clones, roughly 84% being singletons. The sample comprised PBMCs or T cells enriched from blood (not recorded which). The origin of the receptors is a woman in her twenties or thirties who had been exposed to COVID-19. Each CDR3 is given with its conserved first and last residue. A D gene is named only where the DNA matches it firmly. Some rows have no size entry. The others give once, few or many, or a class for an expanded clone.

D	size	V	J	CDR3	DNA
.	.	TRBV12-5	TRBJ1-2	CTSGSPIGGSNYGYTF	TGTACTAGTGGTTCCCCGATTGGGGGGTCTAACTATGGCTACACCTTC
TRBD1	.	TRBV7-9	TRBJ2-7	CASSHRDRPYEQYF	TGTGCCAGCAGCCACCGGGACAGGCCCTACGAGCAGTACTTC
.	.	TRBV4-1	TRBJ2-5	CASSPKRPQETQYF	TGCGCCAGCAGCCCGAAGCGGCCCCAAGAGACCCAGTACTTC
.	few	TRBV9	TRBJ2-2	CASSVGGSTGELFF	TGTGCCAGCAGCGTAGGTGGGAGCACCGGGGAGCTGTTTTTT
TRBD1	.	TRBV29-1	TRBJ2-7	CSVEVVMGQGINEQYF	TGCAGCGTTGAAGTAGTAATGGGACAGGGGATCAACGAGCAGTACTTC
.	.	TRBV20-1	TRBJ1-1	CSVWEGLEAFF	TGCAGTGTGTGGGAGGGGCTCGAAGCTTTCTTT
TRBD1	.	TRBV29-1	TRBJ1-4	CSVGTGGEKLFF	TGCAGCGTCGGGACAGGGGGCGAAAAACTGTTTTTT
.	.	TRBV5-1	TRBJ1-3	CASSFSAPSLGNTIYF	TGCGCCAGCAGCTTTTCCGCGCCCTCCTTGGGAAACACCATATATTTT
.	.	TRBV27	TRBJ1-1	CASTPLKGIGNTEAFF	TGTGCCAGCACCCCATTGAAGGGGATAGGGAACACTGAAGCTTTCTTT
.	.	TRBV20-1	TRBJ2-2	CSASSGVTGELFF	TGCAGTGCTAGTTCAGGCGTCACCGGGGAGCTGTTTTTT
.	.	TRBV6-1	TRBJ1-2	CASSAQPRVEFYGYTF	TGTGCCAGCAGTGCCCAGCCCCGGGTCGAGTTCTATGGCTACACCTTC
TRBD2	.	TRBV5-4	TRBJ2-2	CASSSRLAGGHTGELFF	TGTGCCAGCAGCTCCCGACTAGCGGGGGGCCACACCGGGGAGCTGTTTTTT
TRBD1	once	TRBV7-9	TRBJ2-5	CASRSGDRPYQETQYF	TGTGCCAGCAGGTCCGGGGACAGGCCCTACCAAGAGACCCAGTACTTC
.	.	TRBV7-6	TRBJ2-3	CASSREGDTQYF	TGTGCCAGCAGCCGAGAGGGAGATACGCAGTATTTT
.	.	TRBV2	TRBJ1-3	CASSGVGNTIYF	TGTGCCAGCAGCGGAGTTGGAAACACCATATATTTT
TRBD2	.	TRBV7-2	TRBJ2-3	CASSLVAGGPSTQYF	TGTGCCAGCAGCTTAGTCGCGGGGGGGCCCTCAACGCAGTATTTT
TRBD1	.	TRBV19	TRBJ1-1	CASSILRGGTDHFEAFF	TGTGCCAGTAGTATTCTTCGGGGTGGGACAGACCACTTTGAAGCTTTCTTT
TRBD1	.	TRBV4-1	TRBJ2-3	CASSQVGTGDNTQYF	TGCGCCAGCAGCCAAGTGGGGACAGGGGATAATACGCAGTATTTT
.	.	TRBV18	TRBJ1-6	CASSRDWSSYNSPLHF	TGTGCCAGCTCCCGGGACTGGAGCTCCTATAATTCACCCCTCCACTTT
.	few	TRBV4-1	TRBJ1-2	CASSQNQGSYGYTF	TGCGCCAGCAGCCAAAATCAGGGCAGCTATGGCTACACCTTC
.	.	TRBV5-6	TRBJ1-2	CASSLGRFYTF	TGTGCCAGCAGCTTGGGCAGATTCTACACCTTC
TRBD1	.	TRBV5-8	TRBJ2-1	CASSLEQGSYNEQFF	TGTGCCAGCAGCTTGGAACAGGGGTCCTACAATGAGCAGTTCTTC
.	.	TRBV6-2/TRBV6-3	TRBJ2-6	CASSFAGEHSGANVLTF	TGTGCCAGCAGTTTTGCCGGGGAACACTCTGGGGCCAACGTCCTGACTTTC
TRBD1	once	TRBV27	TRBJ2-7	CASSDRVGSYEQYF	TGTGCCAGCAGCGACAGGGTTGGCTCCTACGAGCAGTACTTC
TRBD1	.	TRBV4-1	TRBJ2-7	CASSQGQGNYEQYF	TGCGCCAGCAGCCAGGGACAGGGAAACTACGAGCAGTACTTC